This T cell receptor (beta chain) stems from a study of blood T cell repertoires in COVID-19. Background on the study: In each case, the material was cDNA or gDNA derived from T cells, B-cell-depleted T cells, or PBMCs.

Measured with immunoSEQ multiplex PCR; TCRdb has only the in-frame clones, and not every one. The sample shows under 70,000 clones, around 90% of them seen only once. Remarks on this clone: Other DNA sequences within the sample encode an identical CDR3.

CDR1 and CDR2 from the germline V gene are MGHRA and YSYEKL. V was cut by 3 bases and J by 7 bases, with 13 bases left in between. This CDR3 is built from 14 residues. The source of this sequence is a woman aged 60-70 years with active or convalescent COVID-19. The genes are TRBV4-1 and TRBJ1-5; D might be TRBD1 (5 bases). The specimen sequenced was peripheral blood. CDR3 bases: TGCGCCAGCAGCCAGGAAGGGGTCGGGCAGCCCCAGCATTTT. Its translation is CASSQEGVGQPQHF.